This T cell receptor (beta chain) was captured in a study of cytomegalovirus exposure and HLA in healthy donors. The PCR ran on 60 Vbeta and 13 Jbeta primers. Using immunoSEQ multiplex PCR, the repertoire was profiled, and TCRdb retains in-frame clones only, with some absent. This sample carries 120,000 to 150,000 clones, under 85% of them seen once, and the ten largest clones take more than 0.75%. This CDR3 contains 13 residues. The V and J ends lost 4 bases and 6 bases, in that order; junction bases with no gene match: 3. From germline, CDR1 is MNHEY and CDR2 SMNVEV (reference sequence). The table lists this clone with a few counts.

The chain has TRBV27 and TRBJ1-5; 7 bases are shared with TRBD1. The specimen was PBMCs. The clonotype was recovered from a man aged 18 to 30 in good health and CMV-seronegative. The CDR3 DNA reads TGTGCCAGCAGTTCGACAGGGAGTCAGCCCCAGCATTTT. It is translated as CASSSTGSQPQHF.